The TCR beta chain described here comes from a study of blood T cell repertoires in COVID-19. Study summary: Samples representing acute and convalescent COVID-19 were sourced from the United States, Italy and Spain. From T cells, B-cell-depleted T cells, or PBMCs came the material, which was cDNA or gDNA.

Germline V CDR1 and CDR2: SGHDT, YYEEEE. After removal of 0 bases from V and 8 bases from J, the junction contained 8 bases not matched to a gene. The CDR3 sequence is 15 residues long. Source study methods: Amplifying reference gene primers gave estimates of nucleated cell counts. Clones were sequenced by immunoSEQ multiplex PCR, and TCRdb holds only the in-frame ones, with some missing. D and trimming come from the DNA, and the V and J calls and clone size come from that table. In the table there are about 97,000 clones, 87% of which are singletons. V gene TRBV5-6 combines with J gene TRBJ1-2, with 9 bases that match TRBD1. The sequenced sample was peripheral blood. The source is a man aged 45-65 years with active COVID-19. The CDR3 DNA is TGTGCCAGCAGCTTGGGGACACAGGGGGCGCTGGGCTACACCTTC. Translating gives CASSLGTQGALGYTF.